What follows describes a single T cell receptor (beta chain). Unique molecular identifiers were incorporated during preparation of the TCRbeta library. TCRdb redid the calling of the PCR reads with MiXCR, one entry per CDR3 protein. Counted here are approximately 520,000 distinct CDR3 sequences, about 33% occurring once; the ten biggest clones make up under 3%. This sample is drawn from a study of T-cell reconstitution after alpha-beta-depleted transplantation in children. From germline, CDR1 is SGHVS and CDR2 FNYEAQ. The CDR3 covers 15 residues. Trimming cost V 5 bases and J 0 bases, with 13 bases left between them.

The rearrangement joins TRBV7-6 to TRBJ1-1; D remains ambiguous. This clonotype originated in a human donor who donated a stem cell graft to a child with aplastic anemia. Here the sequenced sample was PBMCs from the stem cell graft donor, taken from the stem cell graft. The CDR3 bases are TGTGCCAGCAGCCCAAGGATGGGGTTGAACACTGAAGCTTTCTTT. It codes for CASSPRMGLNTEAFF.